These T cell receptor beta chains were read from a single sample in a study of graft-versus-host responses after intestinal transplantation. Their specific antigens are unknown. Produced via immunoSEQ multiplex PCR; TCRdb's table is partial and in-frame only. The sample lists about 100,000 clones; roughly 90% were seen once. The sequences come from unstimulated CD4+ T cells sorted from spleen or lymph node cells, collected before transplant. The receptors derive from a human donor who was the organ donor for an intestinal transplant. Each CDR3 is given with its conserved first and last residue. The D gene is left open where the match is weak. Expanded clones get a size class; other rows say once, few or many, or leave the size out.

v_call	clone_size	d_call	j_call	cdr3_nt	cdr3_aa
TRBV5-1	.	.	TRBJ2-5	TGCGCCAGCAAAATCCAAGAGACCCAGTACTTC	CASKIQETQYF
TRBV19	.	.	TRBJ2-6	TGTGCCAGTAAGCCTATTGGGGCGGAGCCCGGTGGGGCCAACGTCCTGACTTTC	CASKPIGAEPGGANVLTF
TRBV6-1	.	TRBD1	TRBJ1-2	TGTGCCAGCAGCGACAGGGGCGGCTATGGCTACACCTTC	CASSDRGGYGYTF
TRBV5-1	.	TRBD1	TRBJ2-2	TGCGCCAGCAGTTTTTTTGACAGGGGTCCCGGGGAGCTGTTTTTT	CASSFFDRGPGELFF
TRBV15	.	.	TRBJ1-2	TGTGCCACCAGCAGAGATCCCGGGGGGTGGTATGGCTACACCTTC	CATSRDPGGWYGYTF
TRBV10-2	.	TRBD2	TRBJ2-2	TGCGCCAGCGCCTCGCGGGGGGGGGCCGGGGAGCTGTTTTTT	CASASRGGAGELFF
TRBV6-5	.	.	TRBJ2-5	TGTGCCAGCAGTACACAGGGAATTCAAGAGACCCAGTACTTC	CASSTQGIQETQYF
TRBV6-5	.	TRBD1	TRBJ1-4	TGTGCCAGCAGACGCGGGACAGGAGGTGAAAAACTGTTTTTT	CASRRGTGGEKLFF
TRBV7-9	.	TRBD1	TRBJ2-7	TGTGCCAGCAGTCCTGGGACAGGGCTAAGCTCCTACGAGCAGTACTTC	CASSPGTGLSSYEQYF
TRBV4-1	.	.	TRBJ1-2	TGCGCCAACAGGAGAGCAGGGGACAATTTATATGGCTACACCTTC	CANRRAGDNLYGYTF
TRBV2	.	TRBD1	TRBJ2-6	TGTGCCAGCAGCCCGGGACAGACAACCTCTGGGGCCAACGTCCTGACTTTC	CASSPGQTTSGANVLTF
TRBV6-5	.	.	TRBJ2-4	TGTGCCAGCAGTGTGGGGGTAAACATTCAGTACTTC	CASSVGVNIQYF
TRBV25-1	.	TRBD2	TRBJ2-3	TGTGCCAGCAGTGAATATATCGGCGGCGGGAGCCGCGGAGATACGCAGTATTTT	CASSEYIGGGSRGDTQYF
TRBV5-1	.	TRBD2	TRBJ2-3	TGCGCCAGCAGCTTGTCCCGGGGTAGCGGGACAGATACGCAGTATTTT	CASSLSRGSGTDTQYF
TRBV30	.	TRBD1	TRBJ1-4	TGTGCCTGGAGTGGGACAGGGATGAAACTGTTTTTT	CAWSGTGMKLFF
TRBV5-5	.	.	TRBJ1-1	TGTGCCAGCAGCCCGCGGCTGAGTTCCAAGGAAGCTTTCTTT	CASSPRLSSKEAFF
TRBV7-3	once	.	TRBJ1-1	TGTGCCAGCAGCTATCAAGGGGCAGGGATGAACACTGAAGCTTTCTTT	CASSYQGAGMNTEAFF
TRBV6-1	once	.	TRBJ2-5	TGTGCCAGCAGTGTCCAACCCTGGGAAAAGACCCAGTACTTC	CASSVQPWEKTQYF
TRBV2	.	.	TRBJ1-4	TGTGCCAGCAGTGAAGACGGGGGGAATGAAAAACTGTTTTTT	CASSEDGGNEKLFF
TRBV19	.	TRBD1	TRBJ2-7	TGTGCCAGTACCTTGACCAGGGGGTCTACCTACGAGCAGTACTTC	CASTLTRGSTYEQYF
TRBV6-1	.	.	TRBJ2-5	TGTGCCAGCAGGGAAGAGACCCAGTACTTC	CASREETQYF
TRBV2	few	TRBD1	TRBJ2-2	TGTGCCAGCAGTTACTGGGGGACAGTAAACACCGGGGAGCTGTTTTTT	CASSYWGTVNTGELFF
TRBV9	.	.	TRBJ1-6	TGTGCCAGCAGCGTAGGATCCCAGGCTTATAATTCACCCCTCCACTTT	CASSVGSQAYNSPLHF
TRBV9	once	.	TRBJ1-1	TGTGCCAGCAGCGTAGCAAGCAACACTGAAGCTTTCTTT	CASSVASNTEAFF